The next 2 T cell receptor beta chains were all read from a single sample in a study of technical replicates of blood from several donors. TCRdb keeps only in-frame clones here, not all; method: immunoSEQ multiplex PCR. The sample has over 65,000 clones, 95% to 97% seen once. Sequencing input: T cells isolated from PBMCs. All receptors come from a human donor in good health.

V gene TRBV4-1 combines with J gene TRBJ1-2, with a possible D match to TRBD1 (5 bases). The V gene lost 1 base and the J gene lost 3 bases, with 12 bases spanning the gap. Per the germline V gene, CDR1 is MGHRA and CDR2 is YSYEKL. This CDR3 has 15 residues. Written as DNA, the CDR3 is TGCGCCAGCAGCCAAGTAGCGACGGGGGACTATGGCTACACCTTC. Amino acid sequence: CASSQVATGDYGYTF.

V and J are TRBV5-1 and TRBJ1-1; 7 positions agree with TRBD1. V lost 4 bases, J lost 1 base, and 4 bases stayed unmatched. The CDR3 length is 14 residues. In germline, CDR1 is SGHRS, CDR2 YFSETQ. CDR3 protein: CASSEGQSNTEAFF. The CDR3 DNA sequence: TGCGCCAGCAGCGAGGGACAGTCGAACACTGAAGCTTTCTTT.